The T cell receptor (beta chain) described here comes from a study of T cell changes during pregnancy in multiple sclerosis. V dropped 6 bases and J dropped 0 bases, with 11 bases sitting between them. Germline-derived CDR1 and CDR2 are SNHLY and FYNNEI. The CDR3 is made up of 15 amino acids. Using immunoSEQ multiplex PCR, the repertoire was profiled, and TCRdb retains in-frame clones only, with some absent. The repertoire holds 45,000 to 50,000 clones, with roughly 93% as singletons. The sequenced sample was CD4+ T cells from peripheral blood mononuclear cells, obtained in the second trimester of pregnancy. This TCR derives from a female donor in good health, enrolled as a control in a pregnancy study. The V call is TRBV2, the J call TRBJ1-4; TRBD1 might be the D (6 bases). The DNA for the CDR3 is TGTGCCAGCAGCTTTACAGGGACAACTAATGAAAAACTGTTTTTT. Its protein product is CASSFTGTTNEKLFF.